This TCR beta chain was profiled in a study of blood T cell repertoires in COVID-19. Study overall: Researchers got acute and convalescent COVID-19 samples from the United States, Italy and Spain.

Per the original methods: By means of reference gene primer amplification, nucleated cell counts were estimated. Clones were sequenced by immunoSEQ multiplex PCR, and TCRdb holds only the in-frame ones, with some missing. V, J and clone size derive from that table, while D and trimming were established from the DNA sequence. The data contain about 70,000 clones, about 80% of them singletons. This receptor was obtained from a human donor in a cohort sampled during active COVID-19. Material for sequencing was peripheral blood.

In DNA form, the CDR3 reads TGCGCCAGCAGCCATGGACAGGGTGGCTACGAGCAGTACTTC. It translates to CASSHGQGGYEQYF. The J gene is TRBJ2-7, the V gene TRBV4-1; 8 bases agree with TRBD1. This CDR3 comprises 14 residues. The trim removed 3 bases at V and 3 bases at J, leaving 4 bases unmatched. Germline V gene sequence: CDR1 MGHRA, CDR2 YSYEKL.